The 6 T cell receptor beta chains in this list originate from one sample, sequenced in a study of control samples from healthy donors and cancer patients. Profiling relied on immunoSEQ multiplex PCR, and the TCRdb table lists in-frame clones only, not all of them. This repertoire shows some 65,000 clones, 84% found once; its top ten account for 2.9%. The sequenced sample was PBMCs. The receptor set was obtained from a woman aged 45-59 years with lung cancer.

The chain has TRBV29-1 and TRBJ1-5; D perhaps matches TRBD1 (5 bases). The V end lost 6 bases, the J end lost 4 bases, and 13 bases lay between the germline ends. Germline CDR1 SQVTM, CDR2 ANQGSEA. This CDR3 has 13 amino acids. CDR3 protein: CSVAKEGNQPQHF. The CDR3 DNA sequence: TGCAGCGTGGCAAAAGAGGGGAATCAGCCCCAGCATTTT.

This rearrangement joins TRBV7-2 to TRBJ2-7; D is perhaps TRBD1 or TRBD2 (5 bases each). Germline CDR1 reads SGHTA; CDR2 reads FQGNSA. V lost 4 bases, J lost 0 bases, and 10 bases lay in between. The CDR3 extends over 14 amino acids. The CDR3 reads CASSSGTSSYEQYF. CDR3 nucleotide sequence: TGTGCCAGCAGCTCCGGGACCAGCTCCTACGAGCAGTACTTC.

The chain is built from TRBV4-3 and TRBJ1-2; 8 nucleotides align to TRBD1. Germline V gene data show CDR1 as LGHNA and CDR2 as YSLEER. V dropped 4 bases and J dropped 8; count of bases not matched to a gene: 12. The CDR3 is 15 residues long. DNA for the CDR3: TGCGCCAGCAGCCTTTGGACAGGGACGTCGGAAGGCTACACCTTC. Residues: CASSLWTGTSEGYTF.

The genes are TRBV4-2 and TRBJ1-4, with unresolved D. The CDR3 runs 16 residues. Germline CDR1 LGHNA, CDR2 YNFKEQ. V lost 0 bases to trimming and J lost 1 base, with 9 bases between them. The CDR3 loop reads CASSQEGRITNEKLFF. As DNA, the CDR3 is TGTGCCAGCAGCCAAGAAGGGAGAATAACTAATGAAAAACTGTTTTTT.

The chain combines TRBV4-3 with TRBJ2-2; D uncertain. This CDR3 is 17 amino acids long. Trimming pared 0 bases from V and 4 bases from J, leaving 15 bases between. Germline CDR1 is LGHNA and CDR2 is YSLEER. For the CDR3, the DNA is TGCGCCAGCAGCCAAGATCTATTACGATCCGGCACCGGGGAGCTGTTTTTT. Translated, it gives CASSQDLLRSGTGELFF.

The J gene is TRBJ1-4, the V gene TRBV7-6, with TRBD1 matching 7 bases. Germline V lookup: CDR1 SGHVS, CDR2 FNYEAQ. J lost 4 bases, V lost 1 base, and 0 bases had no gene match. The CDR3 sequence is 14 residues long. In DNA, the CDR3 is TGTGCCAGCAGCTTAGGGGACAGTAATGAAAAACTGTTTTTT. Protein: CASSLGDSNEKLFF. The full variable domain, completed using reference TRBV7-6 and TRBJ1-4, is GAGVSQSPRYKVTKRGQDVALRCDPISGHVSLYWYRQALGQGPEFLTYFNYEAQQDKSGLPNDRFSAERPEGSISTLTIQRTEQRDSAMYRCASSLGDSNEKLFFGSGTQLSVL.